This T cell receptor beta chain comes out of a study of blood T cell repertoires in COVID-19. Whole-study context: Sites in the United States, Italy and Spain provided acute and convalescent COVID-19 samples.

Germline values: CDR1 LGHDT, CDR2 YNNKEL (reference sequence). Trimming stripped 2 bases from V and 1 base from J, with 17 bases between. The CDR3 covers 18 residues. Authors' processing steps: Reference gene primer amplification gave nucleated cell count estimates. Only in-frame clones appear in the TCRdb table, and some are missing; sequencing was by immunoSEQ multiplex PCR. D and trimming were read from the DNA, whereas the V and J calls and clone size are those reported in that table. The sample shows just over 650,000 clones, more than 80% of them seen only once. The sequencing input was peripheral blood. The clonotype was recovered from a woman aged 18-29 years with acute or convalescent COVID-19. V gene TRBV3-1 (or the pseudogene TRBV3-2) combines with J gene TRBJ1-4; weak D call: TRBD1 (6 bases). As DNA, the CDR3 is TGTGCCAGCAGCCAATGGGGGCCTTTTGGCCTAACTAATGAAAAACTGTTTTTT. Amino acids: CASSQWGPFGLTNEKLFF.